This T cell receptor (beta chain) is from a study of cytomegalovirus exposure and HLA in healthy donors. Study-level points and caveats: Roughly uniform sequencing depth across donors was assumed, possibly incorrectly. For cytomegalovirus status, the classifier reportedly gave diagnoses with high specificity and sensitivity. Among the CMV-associated chains, three were confirmed in vitro as specific for CMV antigens. Trimming of TCR beta V- and J-genes showed a link, identified in a later analysis, to a missense DCLRE1C variant.

Primers for the PCR totalled 60 Vbeta and 13 Jbeta. Generated by immunoSEQ multiplex PCR, the TCRdb table keeps only in-frame clones and is missing some. The sample carries under 200,000 clones, around 82% recorded once. On this clone itself: The antigen remains undetermined.

J gave up 5 bases and V 7 bases, and 8 bases lay outside the gene matches. Looked up from germline, CDR1 is SNHLY and CDR2 is FYNNEI. The CDR3 has 14 amino acids. Material for sequencing was PBMCs. The TCR sequence derives from a man between 60 and 75 years old in good health and CMV-seronegative. V and J are TRBV2 and TRBJ2-1; 7 bases are a match to TRBD1. The CDR3 DNA sequence: TGTGCCAGCACCAAGGACAGGAGCAACAATGAGCAGTTCTTC. This gives the protein CASTKDRSNNEQFF.